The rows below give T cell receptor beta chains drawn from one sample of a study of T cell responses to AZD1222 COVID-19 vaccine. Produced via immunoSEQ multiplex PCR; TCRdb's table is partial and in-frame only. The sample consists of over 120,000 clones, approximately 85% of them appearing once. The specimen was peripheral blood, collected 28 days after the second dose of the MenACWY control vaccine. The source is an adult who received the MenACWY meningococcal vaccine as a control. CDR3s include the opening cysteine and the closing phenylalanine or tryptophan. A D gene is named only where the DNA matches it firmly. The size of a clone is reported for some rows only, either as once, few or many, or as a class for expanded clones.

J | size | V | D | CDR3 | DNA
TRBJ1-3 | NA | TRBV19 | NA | CASREGSSGNTIYF | TGTGCCAGTAGGGAAGGGTCCTCTGGAAACACCATATATTTT
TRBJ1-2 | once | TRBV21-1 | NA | CASSKEDREGYGYTF | TGTGCCAGCAGCAAAGAGGACAGGGAGGGCTATGGCTACACCTTC
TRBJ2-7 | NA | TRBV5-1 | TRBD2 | CASSLVVAGDYEQYF | TGCGCCAGCAGCTTGGTGGTAGCGGGAGACTACGAGCAGTACTTC
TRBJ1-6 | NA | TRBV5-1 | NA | CASSRVSGSSYNSPLHF | TGCGCCAGCAGCAGGGTGTCGGGAAGCTCCTATAATTCACCCCTCCACTTT
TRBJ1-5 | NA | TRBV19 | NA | CASQSQPNQPQHF | TGTGCCAGCCAGTCCCAGCCCAATCAGCCCCAGCATTTT
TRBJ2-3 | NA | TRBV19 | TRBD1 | CASRPDRGSSATQYF | TGTGCCAGTAGACCGGACAGGGGCTCGTCCGCTACGCAGTATTTT
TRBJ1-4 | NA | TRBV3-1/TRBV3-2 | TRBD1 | CASSHDGTVGEKLFF | TGTGCCAGCAGCCATGACGGGACAGTAGGTGAAAAACTGTTTTTT
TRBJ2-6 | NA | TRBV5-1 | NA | CASSLISSGANVLTF | TGCGCCAGCAGCTTGATTAGCTCTGGGGCCAACGTCCTGACTTTC
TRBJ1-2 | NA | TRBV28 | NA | CASSLGRMPYGYTF | TGTGCCAGCAGTTTAGGCAGGATGCCCTATGGCTACACCTTC
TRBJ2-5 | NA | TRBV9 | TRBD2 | CASSVSTLAGLFTQYF | TGTGCCAGCAGCGTAAGTACCCTAGCGGGCCTTTTTACCCAGTACTTC
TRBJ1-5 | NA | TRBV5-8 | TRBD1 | CASSRDRSSQPQHF | TGTGCCAGCAGCCGGGACAGGTCGAGTCAGCCCCAGCATTTT
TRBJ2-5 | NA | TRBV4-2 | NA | CASSREYPSEETQYF | TGTGCCAGCAGCCGAGAGTACCCTTCGGAAGAGACCCAGTACTTC
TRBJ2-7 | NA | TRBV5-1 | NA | CASRLEGGSSYEQYF | TGCGCCAGCCGCCTTGAGGGGGGGAGCTCCTACGAGCAGTACTTC
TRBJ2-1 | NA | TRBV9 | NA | CASSPGEYNEQFF | TGTGCCAGCAGCCCCGGGGAGTACAATGAGCAGTTCTTC
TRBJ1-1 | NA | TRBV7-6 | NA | CASSLAAEMNTEAFF | TGTGCCAGCAGCTTAGCGGCAGAAATGAACACTGAAGCTTTCTTT
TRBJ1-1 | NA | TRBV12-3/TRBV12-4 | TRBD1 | CASRRTGFTEAFF | TGTGCCAGCAGGAGGACAGGTTTCACTGAAGCTTTCTTT
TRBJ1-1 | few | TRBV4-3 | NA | CASSQDIRHLEAFF | TGCGCCAGCAGCCAAGATATCCGACATCTTGAAGCTTTCTTT
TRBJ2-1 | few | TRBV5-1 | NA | CASSSPDGLARREQFF | TGCGCCAGCAGCTCACCGGACGGATTAGCTAGGCGCGAGCAGTTCTTC
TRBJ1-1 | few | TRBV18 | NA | CASSPTLDSLNTEAFF | TGTGCCAGCTCGCCTACCTTAGATTCTTTGAACACTGAAGCTTTCTTT
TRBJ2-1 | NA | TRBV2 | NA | CASSQIAGEQFF | TGTGCCAGCAGTCAAATAGCCGGTGAGCAGTTCTTC
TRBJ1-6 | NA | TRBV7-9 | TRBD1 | CASTRQGGSPLHF | TGTGCCAGCACCCGACAGGGGGGTTCACCCCTCCACTTT
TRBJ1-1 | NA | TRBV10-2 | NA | CASSRTRATEAFF | TGCGCCAGCAGCCGGACGCGAGCCACTGAAGCTTTCTTT
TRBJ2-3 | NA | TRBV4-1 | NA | CASRRRDPSTDTQYF | TGCGCCAGCAGGCGCCGGGATCCTAGCACAGATACGCAGTATTTT